The clone carrying this T cell receptor beta chain was counted at least ten times. The antigen remains unidentified. Preparation methods for the bulk TCR libraries were those previously described, with listed TCR primers. MiXCR, run by TCRdb on the PCR reads, gives a single entry per CDR3 protein. Among some 580,000 distinct CDR3 sequences listed, 25% were seen once. Between 20,000 and 1,000,000 sorted cells, with 10%, 30% or 50% RNA, yielded naive CD8 libraries. This specimen comes from a study of molecular identifiers for immune sequencing clone quantification. General study points: Jurkat TCR RNA spiked in from one cell could reportedly be detected among 1.1 million or so naive cells. Highly expanded clone sizes could end up underestimated if a barcode were shared by identical TCR molecules.

This CDR3 comprises 13 residues. Germline trimming cut 6 bases from V and 0 bases from J; bases unmatched to any gene: 2. The germline CDR1 and CDR2 sequences are SNHLY and FYNNEI. The sample comprised naive CD8+ T cells from blood, with Jurkat cell RNA spiked in. Noted subset: FACS-sorted CD8+CD4-CCR7+CD45RA+ naive T cells. The sequence derives from a human donor in good health. Some libraries in this study had Jurkat cell RNA spiked in. The chain recombines TRBV2 with TRBJ2-7; 7 bases are shared with TRBD1. CDR3 DNA: TGTGCCAGCAGCGGGGACAGCTCCTACGAGCAGTACTTC. It codes for CASSGDSSYEQYF. Drawing the rest from reference TRBV2 and TRBJ2-7, the complete variable domain is EPEVTQTPSHQVTQMGQEVILRCVPISNHLYFYWYRQILGQKVEFLVSFYNNEISEKSEIFDDQFSVERPDGSNFTLKIRSTKLEDSAMYFCASSGDSSYEQYFGPGTRLTVT.